These 14 T cell receptor beta chains share one sample of origin, sequenced in a study of early T cells in non-severe SARS-CoV-2 infection. TCRdb recomputed calls from the 5' RACE reads with MiXCR, one row per CDR3 protein. Of tens of thousands of distinct CDR3 sequences detected, 20% to 25% appear once; the ten largest clones hold 15% to 20%. The sample was whole blood, taken at baseline. The receptors derive from an adult who was a healthcare worker with PCR-confirmed SARS-CoV-2 infection or an uninfected control (not recorded which).

Many counts were recorded for this clonotype. The V and J genes are TRBV7-9 and TRBJ1-4; tentatively, D is TRBD1 (6 bases). The germline V gene encodes CDR1 SEHNR and CDR2 FQNEAQ (reference sequence). V was pared by 5 bases and J by 0 bases, with 16 bases between. This CDR3 has 17 amino acids. This CDR3 reads CASSPGRRQATNEKLFF. CDR3 bases: TGTGCCAGCAGCCCTGGTAGAAGACAGGCAACTAATGAAAAACTGTTTTTT.

This clonotype was counted only a few times. The V call is TRBV3-1, the J call TRBJ2-7, with TRBD2 matching 11 bases. V dropped 1 base and J dropped 0; count of bases not matched to a gene: 2. The CDR3 spans 16 residues. The germline V gene has CDR1 LGHDT and CDR2 YNNKEL (reference sequence). This CDR3 is CASSQGGLADSYEQYF. The CDR3 DNA reads as TGTGCCAGCAGCCAAGGGGGACTAGCGGACTCCTACGAGCAGTACTTC.

The chain links TRBV7-3 to TRBJ2-3; 7 bases align to TRBD2. The germline gives CDR1 SGHTA, CDR2 FQGTGA. This CDR3 has 15 residues. Unmatched junction bases numbered 1, after V lost 1 base and J lost 0 bases. CDR3 nucleotides: TGTGCCAGCAGCTTAAGCGGGGGTAGCACAGATACGCAGTATTTT. As protein: CASSLSGGSTDTQYF.

This clonotype was detected only a few times. The V and J genes are TRBV18 and TRBJ2-1; possible D gene TRBD1, 7 bases. From germline, CDR1 is KGHSH and CDR2 LQKENI. This CDR3 has 14 amino acids. V lost 2 bases, J lost 6 bases, and 11 bases lay in between. Here the CDR3 reads CASSPLQGGNEQFF. The CDR3 DNA reads as TGTGCCAGCTCACCATTGCAGGGGGGCAATGAGCAGTTCTTC.

This clonotype has only a few counts. V gene TRBV11-2 combines with J gene TRBJ2-7; D is possibly TRBD1 or TRBD2 (5 bases each). Trimming cost V 7 bases and J 2 bases, with 9 bases left between them. CDR3 length equals 12 residues. The germline CDR1 and CDR2 sequences are SGHAT and FQNNGV. CDR3 DNA: TGTGCCAGCAACGGGGACCCCTACGAGCAGTACTTC. Translating gives CASNGDPYEQYF.

This rearrangement joins TRBV3-1 to TRBJ1-1; unclear D gene. The CDR3 has 13 amino acids. Germline V lookup: CDR1 LGHDT, CDR2 YNNKEL (reference sequence). Trimming left V 1 base short and J 4 bases short, with 7 bases between. This CDR3 reads CASSQGGITEAFF. CDR3 DNA sequence: TGTGCCAGCAGCCAAGGAGGGATCACTGAAGCTTTCTTT.

The chain combines TRBV7-6 with TRBJ2-7; 12 bases agree with TRBD2. This CDR3 comprises 17 residues. Unmatched junction bases numbered 4, after V lost 1 base and J lost 0 bases. In germline, CDR1 is SGHVS, CDR2 FNYEAQ. CDR3 coding DNA: TGTGCCAGCAGCTTAGGAACTAGCGGGGGGTACTCCTACGAGCAGTACTTC. Residues: CASSLGTSGGYSYEQYF.

Note on this clonotype: At one end the junction does not follow the germline gene, possibly because of a read error. The chain has TRBV30 and TRBJ1-3; TRBD1 matches 7 bases. The CDR3 has 13 amino acids. The germline V gene encodes CDR1 GTSNPN and CDR2 SVGIG (reference sequence). The chain's CDR3 is CAWSQGDGDTIYF. DNA of the CDR3: TGTGCCTGGAGTCAGGGGGATGGAGACACCATATATTTT.

This clonotype came up a few times. The chain links TRBV2 to TRBJ2-1, with 15 bases fitting TRBD2. V gave up 5 bases and J gave up 8 bases; unmatched junction bases: 4. The CDR3 loop spans 15 amino acids. Germline CDR1 SNHLY, CDR2 FYNNEI. The CDR3, as DNA: TGTGCCAGCAGTCGTCGGACTAGCGGGGGGGATGAGCAGTTCTTC. It codes for CASSRRTSGGDEQFF.

V and J are TRBV29-1 and TRBJ1-1; the D is unclear. Germline V gives CDR1 SQVTM, CDR2 ANQGSEA. The V end was cut by 1 base, the J end by 3 bases, with 6 bases between. This CDR3 region has 12 residues. For the CDR3, the DNA is TGCAGCGTTGAAGCGTGGCACACTGAAGCTTTCTTT. This translates into CSVEAWHTEAFF.

The chain joins TRBV6-6 to TRBJ2-5; the match to TRBD1 covers 7 bases. The CDR3 loop spans 14 amino acids. CDR1 is MNHNY and CDR2 is SVGAGI in the germline V gene (reference sequence). Trimming removed 4 bases from V and 5 bases from J; junction bases left unmatched: 7. CDR3 residues: CASSFRQGAETQYF. The CDR3 DNA reads as TGTGCCAGCAGTTTTCGACAGGGCGCCGAGACCCAGTACTTC.

This clonotype has a handful of counts. A much larger clone lies one base from this, so it may be a read error. The chain carries TRBV12-3 or TRBV12-4 and TRBJ1-4; D unclear. This CDR3 has 15 amino acids. Trimming removed 5 bases from V and 3 bases from J, with 13 bases in between. The CDR3 DNA reads TGTGCCAGCAGTCCCCGGAACAGTTCTAATGAAAAACTGTTTTTT. This translates into CASSPRNSSNEKLFF.

J is TRBJ2-3 and V is TRBV18, with D perhaps TRBD1 (6 bases). The germline gives CDR1 KGHSH, CDR2 LQKENI. The V end was cut by 5 bases, the J end by 3 bases, with 12 bases between. The CDR3 is 14 amino acids. This CDR3 reads CASSNRDTTDTQYF. For the CDR3, the DNA is TGTGCCAGCTCAAACCGGGACACTACAGATACGCAGTATTTT. Supplemented by reference TRBV18 and TRBJ2-3, the full variable domain reads NAGVMQNPRHLVRRRGQEARLRCSPMKGHSHVYWYRQLPEEGLKFMVYLQKENIIDESGMPKERFSAEFPKEGPSILRIQQVVRGDSAAYFCASSNRDTTDTQYFGPGTRLTVL.

The genes are TRBV29-1 and TRBJ1-1; unclear D gene. Germline-derived CDR1 and CDR2 are SQVTM and ANQGSEA. CDR3 length: 10 residues. V was clipped by 3 bases and J by 13 bases, with 12 bases between them. In DNA form, the CDR3 reads TGCAGCGTTGATAAGGAGCGAGGTTTCTTT. Its translation: CSVDKERGFF.